This is a list of T cell receptor beta chains from one sample in a study of blood T cells in healthy people across ages. TCRdb itself ran the 5' RACE reads through MiXCR, one entry per CDR3 protein. The top ten clones hold around 10% of a sample with 1.5 million to 2 million distinct CDR3 sequences, roughly 32% of them seen once. Sequenced input: blood. These receptors came from a woman aged 25 to 39 in good health. The CDR3 runs from the conserved cysteine through the conserved F or W. D genes are given only for firm matches. The size field is filled for only some rows; it gives once, few, many or a size class.

d_call,clone_size,v_call,j_call,cdr3_aa,cdr3_nt
TRBD1,NA,TRBV27,TRBJ2-7,CASRYRTGPETYEQYF,TGTGCCAGCAGGTACCGGACAGGTCCCGAAACCTACGAGCAGTACTTC
TRBD1,few,TRBV12-3/TRBV12-4,TRBJ1-2,CASSYDRDPSYGYTF,TGTGCCAGCAGTTACGACAGGGACCCAAGCTATGGCTACACCTTC
NA,NA,TRBV30,TRBJ2-5,CAWRGTGAEETQYF,TGTGCCTGGAGGGGGACTGGGGCCGAAGAGACCCAGTACTTC
TRBD2,few,TRBV20-1,TRBJ2-7,CSARDSGRGFHEQYF,TGCAGTGCTAGAGATAGCGGGAGAGGGTTCCACGAGCAGTACTTC
NA,few,TRBV7-9,TRBJ1-2,CASSLEGALYGYTF,TGTGCCAGCAGCTTAGAAGGGGCACTGTATGGCTACACCTTC
TRBD2,many,TRBV20-1,TRBJ2-5,CSANRIAGDQETQYF,TGCAGTGCTAACCGCATAGCGGGGGACCAAGAGACCCAGTACTTC
TRBD2,few,TRBV5-1,TRBJ2-7,CASSTGTSGRALEQYF,TGCGCCAGCAGCACCGGGACTAGCGGGAGGGCCCTCGAGCAGTACTTC
NA,few,TRBV7-9,TRBJ2-3,CASSWGRRRTDTQYF,TGTGCCAGCAGCTGGGGTCGGCGCCGCACAGATACGCAGTATTTT
NA,NA,TRBV5-1,TRBJ1-4,CASSLARDGSEKLFF,TGCGCCAGCAGCTTGGCCAGGGACGGGAGTGAAAAACTGTTTTTT
NA,NA,TRBV11-2,TRBJ2-7,CASSFDKGYEQYF,TGTGCCAGCAGCTTTGATAAGGGCTACGAGCAGTACTTC
NA,few,TRBV27,TRBJ1-5,CASSSSGDQIDQPQHF,TGTGCCAGCAGTTCGTCGGGAGACCAGATAGATCAGCCCCAGCATTTT
NA,NA,TRBV14,TRBJ1-4,CAGSQGGPRKLFF,TGTGCCGGCAGCCAAGGAGGTCCTAGGAAACTGTTTTTT
NA,NA,TRBV27,TRBJ2-7,CASSPLLSYEQYF,TGTGCCAGCAGTCCCCTTCTCTCCTACGAGCAGTACTTC
NA,NA,TRBV20-1,TRBJ1-2,CSVIVCYGYTF,TGCAGTGTAATAGTATGCTATGGCTACACCTTC
NA,few,TRBV20-1,TRBJ2-3,CSAPNPGPRRTDTQYF,TGCAGTGCTCCGAATCCGGGACCCCGGCGCACAGATACGCAGTATTTT
TRBD2,few,TRBV12-3/TRBV12-4,TRBJ2-5,CASSGRTPGTQYF,TGTGCCAGCAGCGGGAGGACCCCTGGGACCCAGTACTTC
NA,few,TRBV6-2/TRBV6-3,TRBJ1-1,CASKNRGGGAEAFF,TGTGCCAGCAAAAACCGAGGAGGGGGGGCTGAAGCTTTCTTT
NA,NA,TRBV13,TRBJ2-1,CASSTPQGRFVNEQFF,TGTGCCAGCAGCACACCTCAAGGGAGATTTGTCAATGAGCAGTTCTTC
NA,few,TRBV20-1,TRBJ1-5,CSAPPQTDGQPQHF,TGCAGTGCCCCGCCTCAAACTGACGGACAGCCCCAGCATTTT
NA,NA,TRBV28,TRBJ2-3,CASSLQGSGPRDTQYF,TGTGCCAGCAGTTTACAGGGGTCGGGGCCCAGAGATACGCAGTATTTT
TRBD2,NA,TRBV9,TRBJ2-1,CASSQSRGVSYNEQFF,TGTGCCAGCAGCCAAAGCCGGGGGGTGTCCTACAATGAGCAGTTCTTC
TRBD1,few,TRBV7-2,TRBJ1-5,CASSYGGQRNQPQHF,TGTGCCAGCAGCTACGGGGGACAGCGCAATCAGCCCCAGCATTTT
NA,NA,TRBV5-6,TRBJ1-2,CASSPKSKDYGHTF,TGTGCCAGCAGCCCGAAGTCAAAAGACTATGGCCACACCTTC
TRBD1,NA,TRBV7-9,TRBJ2-7,CASSVAGGNEQYF,TGTGCCAGCAGCGTGGCAGGGGGCAACGAGCAGTACTTC
TRBD2,once,TRBV15,TRBJ2-2,CATSTASGSYTGELFF,TGTGCCACCAGCACTGCTAGCGGGAGTTACACCGGGGAGCTGTTTTTT
TRBD1,NA,TRBV18,TRBJ2-7,CASSLQQGPYYEQYF,TGTGCCAGCTCACTCCAACAGGGGCCGTACTACGAGCAGTACTTC